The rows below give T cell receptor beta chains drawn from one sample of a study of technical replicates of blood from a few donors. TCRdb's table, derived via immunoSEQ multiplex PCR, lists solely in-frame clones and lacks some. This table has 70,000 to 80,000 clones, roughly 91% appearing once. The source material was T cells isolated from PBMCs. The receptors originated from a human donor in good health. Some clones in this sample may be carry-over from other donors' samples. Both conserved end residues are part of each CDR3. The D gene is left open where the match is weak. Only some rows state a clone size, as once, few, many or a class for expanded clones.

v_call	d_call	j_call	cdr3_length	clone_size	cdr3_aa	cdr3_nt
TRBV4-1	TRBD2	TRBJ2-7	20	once	CASSTRPLRTSGGDSYEQYF	TGCGCCAGCAGTACCCGCCCGTTAAGGACTAGCGGGGGCGATTCCTACGAGCAGTACTTC
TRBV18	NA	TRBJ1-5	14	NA	CASSPGEGNQPQHF	TGTGCCAGCTCACCAGGGGAGGGCAATCAGCCCCAGCATTTT
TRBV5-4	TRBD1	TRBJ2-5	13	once	CASRRTGGETQYF	TGTGCCAGCAGACGAACAGGGGGGGAGACCCAGTACTTC
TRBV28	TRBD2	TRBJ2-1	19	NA	CASLGSGGRALRLFNEQFF	TGTGCCAGCTTGGGGTCAGGCGGGAGGGCCCTCAGGTTGTTCAATGAGCAGTTCTTC
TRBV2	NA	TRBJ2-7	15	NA	CASSEEGTPTYEQYF	TGTGCCAGCAGTGAAGAGGGGACTCCTACCTACGAGCAGTACTTC
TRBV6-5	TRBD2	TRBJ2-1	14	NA	CASGLLAGYNEQFF	TGTGCCAGCGGGCTGCTAGCGGGGTACAATGAGCAGTTCTTC
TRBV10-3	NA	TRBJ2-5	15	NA	CAIRGGRGISETQYF	TGTGCCATCAGGGGAGGTCGGGGGATCAGCGAGACCCAGTACTTC
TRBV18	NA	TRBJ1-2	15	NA	CASSPPTGFNYGYTF	TGTGCCAGCTCACCACCGACAGGCTTTAACTATGGCTACACCTTC
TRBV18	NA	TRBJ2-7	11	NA	CASSQAYEQYF	TGTGCCAGCTCTCAAGCCTACGAGCAGTACTTC
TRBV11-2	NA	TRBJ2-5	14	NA	CASSLSQTQETQYF	TGTGCCAGCAGCTTAAGTCAAACACAAGAGACCCAGTACTTC
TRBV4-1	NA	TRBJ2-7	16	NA	CASSQGDRQGAYEQYF	TGCGCCAGCAGCCAAGGCGACCGACAAGGCGCATACGAGCAGTACTTC
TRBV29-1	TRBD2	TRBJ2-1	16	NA	CSVGLWREGPGNEQFF	TGCAGCGTTGGGCTTTGGCGGGAGGGCCCTGGTAATGAGCAGTTCTTC
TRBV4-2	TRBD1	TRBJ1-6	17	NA	CASSRDIRTGVDSPLHF	TGTGCCAGCAGCCGAGATATACGGACAGGGGTGGATTCACCCCTCCACTTT
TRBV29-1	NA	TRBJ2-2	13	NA	CSVDRGNTGELFF	TGCAGCGTTGACAGGGGGAACACCGGGGAGCTGTTTTTT
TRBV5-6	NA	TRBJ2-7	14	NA	CASSQAKMAYEQYF	TGTGCCAGCAGCCAGGCTAAGATGGCCTACGAGCAGTACTTC
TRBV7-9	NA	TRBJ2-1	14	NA	CASSGRSGVDEQFF	TGTGCCAGCAGCGGACGGAGCGGCGTCGATGAGCAGTTCTTC
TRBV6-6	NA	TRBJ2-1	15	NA	CASSGLTGVYNEQFF	TGTGCCAGCAGTGGACTAACGGGTGTTTACAATGAGCAGTTCTTC
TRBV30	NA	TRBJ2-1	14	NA	CAWMGGGALNEQFF	TGTGCCTGGATGGGCGGGGGCGCCCTAAATGAGCAGTTCTTC
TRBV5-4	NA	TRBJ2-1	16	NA	CASSETGGHSYNEQFF	TGTGCCAGCAGCGAAACGGGCGGGCACTCCTACAATGAGCAGTTCTTC
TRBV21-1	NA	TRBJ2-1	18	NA	CASSKHPGVAGGGREQFF	TGTGCCAGCAGCAAACACCCCGGGGTAGCGGGAGGAGGCAGGGAGCAGTTCTTC
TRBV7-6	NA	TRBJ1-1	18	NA	CASSLSVQADALGTEAFF	TGTGCCAGCAGCTTATCAGTTCAGGCAGACGCATTGGGCACTGAAGCTTTCTTT
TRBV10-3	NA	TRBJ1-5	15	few	CAISNRVEGNQPQHF	TGTGCCATCAGTAACAGGGTAGAAGGCAATCAGCCCCAGCATTTT
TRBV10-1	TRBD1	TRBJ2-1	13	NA	CASSGDRGTEQFF	TGCGCCAGCAGTGGCGACAGGGGTACTGAGCAGTTCTTC
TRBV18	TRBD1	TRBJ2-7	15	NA	CASSPGQGSSYEQYF	TGTGCCAGCTCACCGGGACAGGGATCAAGCTACGAGCAGTACTTC
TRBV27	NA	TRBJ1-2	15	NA	CASSLERGLRYGYTF	TGTGCCAGCAGTCTGGAGAGGGGACTTAGGTATGGCTACACCTTC
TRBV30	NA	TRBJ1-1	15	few	CAWSPRQGLNTEAFF	TGTGCCTGGAGTCCCCGTCAGGGCTTGAACACTGAAGCTTTCTTT
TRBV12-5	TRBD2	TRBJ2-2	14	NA	CASGPGGYTGELFF	TGTGCTAGTGGTCCGGGAGGGTACACCGGGGAGCTGTTTTTT
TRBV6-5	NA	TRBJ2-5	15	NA	CASSYSWRRQETQYF	TGTGCCAGCAGTTACTCGTGGCGGCGCCAAGAGACCCAGTACTTC
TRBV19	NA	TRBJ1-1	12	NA	CASRPRTGEAFF	TGTGCCAGTAGACCACGTACGGGTGAAGCTTTCTTT
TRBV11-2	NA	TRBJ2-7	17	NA	CASSLGASSRGAHEQYF	TGTGCCAGCAGCTTAGGCGCCTCCTCCCGGGGGGCCCACGAGCAGTACTTC
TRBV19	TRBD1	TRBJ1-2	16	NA	CASSIGGTGVFYGYTF	TGTGCCAGTAGTATAGGCGGGACAGGGGTTTTCTATGGCTACACCTTC
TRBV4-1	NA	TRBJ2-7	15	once	CASSQSGQPAYEQYF	TGCGCCAGCAGCCAATCCGGACAGCCAGCCTACGAGCAGTACTTC
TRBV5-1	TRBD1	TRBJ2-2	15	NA	CASSEGQPNTGELFF	TGCGCCAGCAGCGAGGGACAGCCGAACACCGGGGAGCTGTTTTTT
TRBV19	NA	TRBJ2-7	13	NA	CASSTGLTYEQYF	TGTGCCAGTAGTACGGGACTTACCTACGAGCAGTACTTC
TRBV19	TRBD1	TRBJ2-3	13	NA	CASSQGATDTQYF	TGTGCCAGCTCACAGGGGGCAACAGATACGCAGTATTTT
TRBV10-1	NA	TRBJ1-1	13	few	CASSERGTTEAFF	TGCGCCAGCAGTGAGAGGGGTACCACTGAAGCTTTCTTT
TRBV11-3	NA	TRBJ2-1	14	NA	CASSLDRLVPEQFF	TGTGCCAGCAGCTTAGATCGACTAGTCCCTGAGCAGTTCTTC
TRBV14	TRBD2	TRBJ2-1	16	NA	CASSQVGTSGYNEQFF	TGTGCCAGCAGCCAAGTCGGGACTAGCGGGTACAATGAGCAGTTCTTC
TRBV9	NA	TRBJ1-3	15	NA	CASSKRAAPGNTIYF	TGTGCCAGCTCTAAGAGGGCCGCTCCTGGAAACACCATATATTTT
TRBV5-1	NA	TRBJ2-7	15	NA	CASSSRTGPREEQYF	TGCGCCAGCAGCTCACGGACTGGCCCACGAGAAGAGCAGTACTTC
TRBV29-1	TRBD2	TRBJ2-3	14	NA	CSVVSGGLTDTQYF	TGCAGCGTTGTGAGCGGGGGGCTCACAGATACGCAGTATTTT
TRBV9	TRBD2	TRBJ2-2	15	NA	CASSGLAGNTGELFF	TGTGCCAGCAGCGGACTAGCGGGAAACACCGGGGAGCTGTTTTTT
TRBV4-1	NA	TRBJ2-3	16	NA	CASSQGWRSGADTQYF	TGCGCCAGCAGCCAAGGGTGGCGGTCCGGGGCAGATACGCAGTATTTT
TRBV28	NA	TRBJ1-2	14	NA	CASSVTRGRVGYTF	TGTGCCAGCAGTGTAACCCGAGGCAGGGTTGGCTACACCTTC
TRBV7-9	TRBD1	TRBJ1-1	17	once	CASSLQGTGDMNTEAFF	TGTGCCAGCAGCTTACAGGGGACAGGAGACATGAACACTGAAGCTTTCTTT
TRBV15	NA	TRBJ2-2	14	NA	CATSLRGRAGELFF	TGTGCCACCAGTTTGCGGGGCCGTGCCGGGGAGCTGTTTTTT
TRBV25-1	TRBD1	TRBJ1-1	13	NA	CASRLRDRGEAFF	TGTGCCAGCAGATTGAGGGACAGGGGAGAAGCTTTCTTT
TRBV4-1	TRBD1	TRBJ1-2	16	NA	CASSQTGTGQNYGYTF	TGCGCCAGCAGCCAAACCGGGACAGGGCAGAACTATGGCTACACCTTC
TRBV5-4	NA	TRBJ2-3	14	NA	CASSLGLSTDTQYF	TGTGCCAGCAGCTTGGGACTGTCGACAGATACGCAGTATTTT
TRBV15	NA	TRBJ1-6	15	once	CATSRAGTPIRALHF	TGTGCCACCAGCAGGGCCGGGACACCCATTAGGGCCCTCCACTTT
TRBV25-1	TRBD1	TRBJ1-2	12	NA	CASRQGLGGYTF	TGTGCCAGCCGACAGGGGTTGGGTGGCTACACCTTC
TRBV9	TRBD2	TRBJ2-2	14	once	CASSGLAATGELFF	TGTGCCAGCAGCGGACTAGCGGCCACCGGGGAGCTGTTTTTT
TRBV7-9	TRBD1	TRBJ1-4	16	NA	CASSLATGQGHEKLFF	TGTGCCAGCAGCTTAGCGACAGGACAGGGCCACGAAAAACTGTTTTTT